This T cell receptor beta chain is drawn from a study of CD8+ T cells in alopecia areata. RNA was isolated and reverse transcribed to cDNA, the sequencing template. Here immunoSEQ multiplex PCR was the method, and the copy in TCRdb shows in-frame clones only, minus some. The sample holds about 200,000 clones, less than 65% seen once. Between the trimmed V and J ends, which lost 4 bases and 3 bases, there was a span of 16 bases. The CDR3 runs to 14 residues. Germline CDR1 SQVTM, CDR2 ANQGSEA. General study results and limits: It was observed that many expanded lesional clones persisted in scalp and blood during tofacitinib. Scalp lesions, especially in alopecia totalis/universalis, had higher clonality than normal scalp. Normal skin's resident alphabeta T cells are sequenced alongside lesional scalp T cells.

Concerning this clone: Its specificity is not known.

Treatment reported: oral pan-JAK inhibitor, 5-10 mg twice daily. The material sequenced was CD4+ T cells sorted from blood, taken at week 24, from a patient treated with tofacitinib. The clonotype comes from a human donor with alopecia areata. The chain combines TRBV29-1 with TRBJ2-7; TRBD1 might be the D (6 bases). CDR3 in amino acids: CSVVLGDTNYEQYF. The CDR3 DNA reads TGCAGCGTTGTTTTGGGGGACACCAACTACGAGCAGTACTTC.